This T cell receptor beta chain was recovered during a study of blood T cell repertoires in COVID-19. TCRdb keeps only in-frame clones here, not all; method: immunoSEQ multiplex PCR. Of under 250,000 clones listed, 82% were seen once; the top ten hold more than 3%. Germline V gene data show CDR1 as SGHRS and CDR2 as YFSETQ. Between the trimmed V and J ends, which lost 0 bases and 4 bases, there was a span of 16 bases. CDR3 length equals 16 residues. Sample: PBMCs or T cells enriched from blood (not recorded which). The rearrangement joins TRBV5-1 to TRBJ1-2; D perhaps matches TRBD1 (5 bases). This TCR was sampled from a woman aged 55-69 years who had recovered from COVID-19. The CDR3 nucleotides are TGCGCCAGCAGCTTGGTAGCTGGGCAGGACACCTATGGCTACACCTTC. It is translated as CASSLVAGQDTYGYTF.